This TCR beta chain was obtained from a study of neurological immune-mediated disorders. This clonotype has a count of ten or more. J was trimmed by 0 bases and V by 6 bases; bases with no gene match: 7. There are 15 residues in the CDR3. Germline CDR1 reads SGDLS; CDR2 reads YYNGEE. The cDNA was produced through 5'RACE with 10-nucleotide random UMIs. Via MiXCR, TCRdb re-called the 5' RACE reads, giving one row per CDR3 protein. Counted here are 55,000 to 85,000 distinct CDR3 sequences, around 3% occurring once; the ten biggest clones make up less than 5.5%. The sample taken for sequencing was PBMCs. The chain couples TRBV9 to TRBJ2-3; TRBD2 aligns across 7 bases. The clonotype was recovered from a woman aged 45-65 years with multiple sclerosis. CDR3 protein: CASTVGGWSTDTQYF. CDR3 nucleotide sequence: TGTGCCAGCACCGTGGGGGGGTGGAGCACAGATACGCAGTATTTT. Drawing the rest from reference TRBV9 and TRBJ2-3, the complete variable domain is DSGVTQTPKHLITATGQRVTLRCSPRSGDLSVYWYQQSLDQGLQFLIQYYNGEERAKGNILERFSAQQFPDLHSELNLSSLELGDSALYFCASTVGGWSTDTQYFGPGTRLTVL.